This note documents a single T cell receptor beta chain sequence. Antigen specificity is unknown. The record originates from a study of cytomegalovirus exposure and HLA in healthy donors. Study outcomes and limitations: Cytomegalovirus-associated status was assigned to approximately 160 TCR beta chains. Whilst most TCR sequences proved rare, a subset of public TCRs occurred across many donors. From TCR beta sequences, most subjects' HLA-A and HLA-B alleles were reportedly predicted accurately.

With 60 Vbeta and 13 Jbeta primers, the PCR was carried out. Here immunoSEQ multiplex PCR was the method, and the copy in TCRdb shows in-frame clones only, minus some. The table has about 160,000 clones, roughly 80% seen once. The study sampled nominally healthy donors, though unrecorded immune exposures were likely. The CDR3 contains 15 residues. V lost 2 bases and J lost 2, with 10 bases in between. Germline V gene sequence: CDR1 GTSNPN, CDR2 SVGIG (reference sequence). This chain uses TRBV30 with TRBJ2-6, with D perhaps matching TRBD2 (7 bases). Specimen: PBMCs. The receptor was derived from a woman aged 25 to 39 in good health and CMV-seropositive. The CDR3 is CAWSRGGAGANVLTF. The DNA of the CDR3 is TGTGCCTGGAGTAGGGGGGGGGCTGGGGCCAACGTCCTGACTTTC.